Shown below are 18 T cell receptor beta chains from a single sample sequenced in a study of brain T cells in children with intractable seizures. Here immunoSEQ multiplex PCR was the method, and the copy in TCRdb shows in-frame clones only, minus some. The data show hundreds of thousands of clones, approximately 93% seen once. Time point reported: blood from clinic visit 5 months post-surgery; TSC patient then seizure free. The sequencing here drew on peripheral blood, taken less than 6 months after surgery. The receptor source for this set is a boy under two years old with tuberous sclerosis and intractable seizures.

With respect to this clone: Because the CDR3's place on the DNA is in doubt, the DNA is left out and the CDR3 is given as listed by TCRdb. The CDR3 region is CASSFAVGTPGLKLSYEQYF. V is TRBV12-1 and J is TRBJ2-7. TRBV12-1 is a recognized pseudogene. Inclusive of both ends, the CDR3 amounts to 20 amino acids.

V and J are TRBV11-3 and TRBJ2-7; 8 nucleotides line up with TRBD2. Germline lookup yields CDR1 SGHNT and CDR2 YENEEA. Trimming at V came to 0 bases and at J to 3 bases, leaving 7 bases not matched to a gene. CDR3 length: 16 residues. CDR3 sequence reads: CASSLEAGEWGYEQYF. As DNA, the CDR3 is TGTGCCAGCAGCTTAGAAGCGGGAGAGTGGGGCTACGAGCAGTACTTC. Variable domain in full (rest from reference TRBV11-3 and TRBJ2-7): EAGVVQSPRYKIIEKKQPVAFWCNPISGHNTLYWYLQNLGQGPELLIRYENEEAVDDSQLPKDRFSAERLKGVDSTLKIQPAELGDSAVYLCASSLEAGEWGYEQYFGPGTRLTVT.

The chain couples TRBV19 to TRBJ2-3; D is perhaps TRBD1 or TRBD2 (6 bases each). CDR3 length: 17 amino acids. CDR1 and CDR2 from the germline V gene are LNHDA and SQIVND (reference sequence). The ends were cut back, 5 bases at V and 1 base at J, with 19 bases in the middle. The CDR3 reads CASSPAGTIWGTDTQYF. The CDR3 DNA sequence: TGTGCCAGTAGTCCCGCGGGGACAATCTGGGGCACAGATACGCAGTATTTT.

The genes are TRBV10-2 and TRBJ1-3; TRBD1 matches 7 bases. With V trimmed by 5 bases and J by 0 bases, 4 bases remained unmatched. This CDR3 is 15 amino acids long. Germline CDR1 and CDR2: WSHSY and SAAADI. As DNA, the CDR3 is TGCGCCAGCAGTTTGGGACAGCTCTCTGGAAACACCATATATTTT. This gives the protein CASSLGQLSGNTIYF.

The V and J genes are TRBV18 and TRBJ1-6, with a possible D match to TRBD1 (6 bases). CDR3 length equals 15 residues. CDR1 is KGHSH, CDR2 LQKENI, per germline. The germline V and J ends were trimmed by 3 bases and 10 bases, with 16 bases remaining between them. The CDR3 DNA follows: TGTGCCAGCTCACCGCTTCCGGGACACCTCTCACCCCTCCACTTT. It translates to CASSPLPGHLSPLHF.

Concerning this clone itself: This CDR3 is also generated by other DNA sequences in the sample. The rearrangement uses TRBV19 and TRBJ2-1; TRBD2 matches 9 bases. V shed 1 base, J shed 2 bases, and the junction held 0 bases outside the gene matches. The CDR3 covers 15 residues. From germline, CDR1 is LNHDA and CDR2 SQIVND (reference sequence). CDR3 bases: TGTGCCAGTAGTATAGTAGCGGGGGCCTACAATGAGCAGTTCTTC. Protein product: CASSIVAGAYNEQFF.

The chain couples TRBV5-8 to TRBJ2-7; D remains ambiguous. The germline CDR1 and CDR2 sequences are SGHTS and YDEGEE. V lost 5 bases and J lost 0, with 9 bases in between. The CDR3 consists of 13 residues. The CDR3 DNA reads as TGTGCCAGCAGAGGTGAGATCTCCTACGAGCAGTACTTC. This translates into CASRGEISYEQYF.

The rearrangement joins TRBV6-5 to TRBJ1-5, with 9 bases lining up with TRBD1. The CDR3 totals 15 residues. The V segment lost 0 bases and the J segment 12 bases; nucleotides outside the gene matches: 9. Germline CDR1 and CDR2: MNHEY and SVGAGI. The CDR3 here is CASSYSGQGQQGQHF. CDR3 nucleotides: TGTGCCAGCAGTTACTCGGGACAGGGTCAACAGGGCCAGCATTTT.

V is TRBV30 and J is TRBJ1-2, with D perhaps matching TRBD1 (6 bases). Germline V gene data show CDR1 as GTSNPN and CDR2 as SVGIG (reference sequence). V was shortened by 2 bases and J by 8 bases, with 9 bases between the two germline ends. The CDR3 runs 11 residues. CDR3 region: CAWSMGQGYTF. The CDR3 nucleotides are TGTGCCTGGAGTATGGGACAAGGCTACACCTTC.

J is TRBJ2-7 and V is TRBV7-9; 7 nucleotides match TRBD1. Germline V CDR1 and CDR2: SEHNR, FQNEAQ (reference sequence). V lost 1 base and J lost 6; bases outside the gene matches: 18. The length of the CDR3 is 18 residues. The CDR3 sequence: CASSLDRSDRAATVEQYF. DNA for the CDR3: TGTGCCAGCAGCTTAGATCGTTCAGACAGGGCTGCTACGGTCGAGCAGTACTTC.

The chain links TRBV5-8 to TRBJ2-1; D is ambiguous. The germline V and J ends were trimmed by 0 bases and 5 bases, with 6 bases remaining between them. Per germline, CDR1 SGHTS and CDR2 YDEGEE. The CDR3 is made up of 13 amino acids. The CDR3: CASSLDWDNEQFF. The CDR3 bases are TGTGCCAGCAGCTTGGACTGGGACAATGAGCAGTTCTTC. The full variable domain, its missing parts supplied by reference TRBV5-8 and TRBJ2-1, is EAGVTQSPTHLIKTRGQQATLRCSPISGHTSVYWYQQALGLGLQFLLWYDEGEERNRGNFPPRFSGRQFPNYSSELNVNALELEDSALYLCASSLDWDNEQFFGPGTRLTVL.

The gene calls are TRBV6-2 or TRBV6-3 and TRBJ1-5; no reliable D call. CDR1 MNHEY and CDR2 SVGEGT come from the germline V gene. Trimming shortened V by 2 bases and J by 2 bases, and 13 bases separated the two germline ends. The CDR3 is 16 residues long. The CDR3 region is CASSYRFSGGNQPQHF. The CDR3 DNA reads TGTGCCAGCAGTTACCGGTTCTCCGGAGGCAATCAGCCCCAGCATTTT.

Only one count was recorded for this clone. The chain employs TRBV12-5 and TRBJ2-3; D not resolved. Trimming left V 6 bases short and J 4 bases short, with 14 bases between. The CDR3 is 14 amino acids. Germline loops: CDR1 LGHNT, CDR2 FRNRAP. Here the CDR3 DNA reads TGTGCTAGTGGCGATCCCGGACCTTCAGATACGCAGTATTTT. Its translation: CASGDPGPSDTQYF.

This chain links TRBV19 with TRBJ1-5; the match to TRBD1 covers 8 bases. V was clipped by 3 bases and J by 2 bases; unmatched bases: 0. Germline lookup yields CDR1 LNHDA and CDR2 SQIVND (reference sequence). This CDR3 has 14 residues. The CDR3 DNA sequence: TGTGCCAGTAGTATGGGACAGGGCAATCAGCCCCAGCATTTT. Amino acids: CASSMGQGNQPQHF.

This sequence joins TRBV9 and TRBJ2-1; 8 nucleotides line up with TRBD1. The CDR3 loop spans 19 amino acids. Germline assignment: CDR1 SGDLS and CDR2 YYNGEE. J gave up 7 bases and V 0 bases, and 18 bases lay outside the gene matches. The CDR3 sequence is CASSVGPGQEGGRSNEQFF. CDR3 DNA sequence: TGTGCCAGCAGCGTAGGTCCGGGACAGGAGGGTGGACGGTCGAATGAGCAGTTCTTC.

The rearrangement joins TRBV12-3 or TRBV12-4 to TRBJ1-6; D unclear. V was trimmed by 1 base and J by 7 bases, leaving 2 bases between them. The CDR3 runs to 12 residues. CDR3 in amino acids: CASSLGNSPLHF. The CDR3 DNA follows: TGTGCCAGCAGTTTAGGGAATTCACCCCTCCACTTT.

This chain joins TRBV7-8 and TRBJ1-4; D gene unclear. Deletions cut 2 bases from V and 4 bases from J, with 5 bases between. The germline gives CDR1 SGHVS, CDR2 FQNEAQ. CDR3 length equals 13 residues. In nucleotides, the CDR3 is TGTGCCAGCAGCTTACCGATTAATGAAAAACTGTTTTTT. This sequence encodes CASSLPINEKLFF. The whole variable domain, filled in from reference TRBV7-8 and TRBJ1-4, reads GAGVSQSPRYKVAKRGQDVALRCDPISGHVSLFWYQQALGQGPEFLTYFQNEAQLDKSGLPSDRFFAERPEGSVSTLKIQRTQQEDSAVYLCASSLPINEKLFFGSGTQLSVL.

This sequence joins TRBV5-6 and TRBJ2-3, with unresolved D. This CDR3 is built from 14 residues. V shed 5 bases and J shed 6 bases, with 16 bases lying between them. Per germline, CDR1 SGHDT and CDR2 YYEEEE. In DNA form, the CDR3 reads TGTGCCAGCAGTTACCAAACAAGGGCCGATACGCAGTATTTT. As protein: CASSYQTRADTQYF.